This entry lists 12 T cell receptor beta chains sequenced from one sample in a study of T cell responses to AZD1222 COVID-19 vaccine. The method was immunoSEQ multiplex PCR; TCRdb's version includes in-frame clones alone and lacks a portion of them. In the table there are approximately 150,000 clones, about 90% of which are singletons. The sample here was peripheral blood, taken on day 0 of AZD1222 vaccination. These receptors came from an adult in good health.

This chain joins TRBV6-2 or TRBV6-3 and TRBJ2-4; D remains unclear. V lost 2 bases to trimming and J lost 0 bases, with 5 bases between them. This CDR3 spans 14 amino acids. Germline V gene data show CDR1 as MNHEY and CDR2 as SVGEGT. CDR3 sequence (DNA): TGTGCCAGCAGTTACGGGTTAGCCAAAAACATTCAGTACTTC. The encoded protein is CASSYGLAKNIQYF.

CDR3 sequence: CASSQGASNQPQHF. For the CDR3, the DNA is TGTGCCAGCTCCCAGGGGGCTAGCAATCAGCCCCAGCATTTT. The V call is TRBV18, the J call TRBJ1-5; 8 bases align to TRBD1. From germline, CDR1 is KGHSH and CDR2 LQKENI. The CDR3 covers 14 residues. The V and J ends lost 6 bases and 0 bases, in that order; junction bases with no gene match: 1.

The chain has TRBV11-3 and TRBJ2-2; TRBD1 aligns across 7 bases. The CDR3 covers 14 residues. Trimming cost V 5 bases and J 8 bases; bases outside gene matches: 8. Germline lookup yields CDR1 SGHNT and CDR2 YENEEA. CDR3 sequence reads: CASSPRGSRGELFF. As DNA, the CDR3 is TGTGCCAGCAGCCCCAGGGGGTCCCGAGGGGAGCTGTTTTTT.

This chain connects TRBV15 to TRBJ2-7; D might be TRBD2 (5 bases). The CDR3 spans 16 residues. V dropped 2 bases and J dropped 9 bases, with 23 bases sitting between them. Germline assignment: CDR1 LNHNV and CDR2 YYDKDF (reference sequence). The CDR3 sequence is CATSRTGETQYDGQYF. The CDR3, as DNA: TGTGCCACCAGCAGAACCGGGGAGACTCAGTACGACGGGCAGTACTTC.

The V gene is TRBV19, the J gene TRBJ1-1, with D possibly matching TRBD1 (6 bases). The germline gives CDR1 LNHDA, CDR2 SQIVND (reference sequence). V dropped 4 bases and J dropped 3 bases, with 12 bases sitting between them. The CDR3 covers 14 residues. Written as DNA, the CDR3 is TGTGCCAGTAGTACCTGGACAGCTCACACTGAAGCTTTCTTT. This gives the protein CASSTWTAHTEAFF.

The chain combines TRBV9 with TRBJ2-1; no clear D. Germline CDR1 and CDR2: SGDLS and YYNGEE. The CDR3 covers 15 residues. Trimming left V 4 bases short and J 2 bases short, with 13 bases between. Here the CDR3 reads CASSQSAFPYNEQFF. The CDR3 coding sequence is TGTGCCAGCAGCCAATCGGCCTTTCCCTACAATGAGCAGTTCTTC.

The CDR3 reads CSVEEGRAGEQYF. CDR3 sequence (DNA): TGCAGCGTTGAAGAGGGAAGGGCTGGCGAGCAGTACTTC. The V and J genes are TRBV29-1 and TRBJ2-7, with D hard to call. From germline, CDR1 is SQVTM and CDR2 ANQGSEA. This CDR3 region has 13 residues. Trimming stripped 0 bases from V and 6 bases from J, with 12 bases between.

The rearrangement links TRBV28 to TRBJ1-4; 9 positions agree with TRBD1. Germline V gene lookup returns CDR1 MDHEN and CDR2 SYDVKM. V shed 6 bases, J shed 8 bases, and the junction held 7 bases outside the gene matches. The CDR3 has 14 residues. Here the CDR3 reads CASSSGTGKEKLFF. The CDR3 bases are TGTGCCAGCAGCTCCGGGACAGGGAAGGAAAAACTGTTTTTT.

The rearrangement uses TRBV3-1 (or the pseudogene TRBV3-2) and TRBJ2-2; a weak D match, TRBD1 (5 bases). From germline, CDR1 is LGHDT and CDR2 YNNKEL (reference sequence). The CDR3 length is 17 residues. V was trimmed by 2 bases and J by 2 bases, leaving 15 bases between them. The CDR3 sequence is CASSQNAGRLNTGELFF. CDR3 in DNA: TGTGCCAGCAGCCAAAATGCAGGGCGCCTAAACACCGGGGAGCTGTTTTTT.

The chain carries TRBV28 and TRBJ2-7, with no clear D. V was pared by 7 bases and J by 2 bases, with 12 bases between. The CDR3 consists of 13 residues. Germline CDR1 and CDR2: MDHEN and SYDVKM. The CDR3 DNA reads as TGTGCCAGCATTTCTAACGGAGCCTACGAGCAGTACTTC. This encodes CASISNGAYEQYF.

The chain joins TRBV27 to TRBJ1-1; the D gene is possibly TRBD1 (6 bases). Germline-derived CDR1 and CDR2 are MNHEY and SMNVEV (reference sequence). The CDR3 has 14 amino acids. Trimming removed 2 bases from V and 1 base from J, with 8 bases in between. DNA of the CDR3: TGTGCCAGCAGTTTAACAGGGTGGAACACTGAAGCTTTCTTT. Encoded protein: CASSLTGWNTEAFF.

The chain has TRBV21-1 and TRBJ2-7; TRBD2 is the table's D call, not checked against the DNA. TRBV21-1 is listed as a pseudogene. The CDR3 length is 14 residues. CDR3 sequence reads: CASPPSGNKYEQYF. The CDR3 DNA sequence: TGTGCCAGCCCCCCCAGCGGGAATAAATACGAGCAGTACTTC.